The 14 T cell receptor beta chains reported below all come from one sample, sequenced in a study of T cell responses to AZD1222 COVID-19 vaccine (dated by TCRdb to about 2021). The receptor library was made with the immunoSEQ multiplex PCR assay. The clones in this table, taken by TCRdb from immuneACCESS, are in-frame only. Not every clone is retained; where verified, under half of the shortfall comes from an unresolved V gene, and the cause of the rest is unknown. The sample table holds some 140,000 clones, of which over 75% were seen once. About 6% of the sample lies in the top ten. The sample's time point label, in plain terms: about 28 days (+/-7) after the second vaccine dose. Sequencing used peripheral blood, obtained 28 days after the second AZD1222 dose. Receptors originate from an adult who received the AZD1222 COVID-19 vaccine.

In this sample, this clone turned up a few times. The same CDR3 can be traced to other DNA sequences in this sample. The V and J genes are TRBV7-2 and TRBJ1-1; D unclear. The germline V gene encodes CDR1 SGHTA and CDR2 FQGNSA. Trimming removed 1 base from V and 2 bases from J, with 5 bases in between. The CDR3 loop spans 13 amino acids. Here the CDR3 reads CASSLEGNTEAFF. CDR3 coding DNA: TGTGCCAGCAGCTTAGAGGGAAACACTGAAGCTTTCTTT.

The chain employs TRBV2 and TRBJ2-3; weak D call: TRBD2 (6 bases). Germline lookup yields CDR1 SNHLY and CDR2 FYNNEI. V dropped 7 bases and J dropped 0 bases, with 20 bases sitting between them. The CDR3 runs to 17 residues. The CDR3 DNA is TGTGCCAGCATTTCTGGACTGGCGGGATTTAGCACAGATACGCAGTATTTT. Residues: CASISGLAGFSTDTQYF.

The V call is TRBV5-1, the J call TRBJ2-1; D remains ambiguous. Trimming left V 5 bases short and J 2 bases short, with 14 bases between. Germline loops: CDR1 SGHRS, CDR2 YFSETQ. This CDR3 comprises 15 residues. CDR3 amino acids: CASSPFHSTYNEQFF. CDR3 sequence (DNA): TGCGCCAGCAGTCCATTTCACTCTACCTACAATGAGCAGTTCTTC.

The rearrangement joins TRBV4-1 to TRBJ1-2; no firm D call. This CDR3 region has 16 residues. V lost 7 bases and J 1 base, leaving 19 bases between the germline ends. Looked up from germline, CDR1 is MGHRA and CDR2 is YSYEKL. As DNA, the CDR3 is TGCGCCAGCACCTTGGGAGGGCAGACTTATAACTATGGCTACACCTTC. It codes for CASTLGGQTYNYGYTF.

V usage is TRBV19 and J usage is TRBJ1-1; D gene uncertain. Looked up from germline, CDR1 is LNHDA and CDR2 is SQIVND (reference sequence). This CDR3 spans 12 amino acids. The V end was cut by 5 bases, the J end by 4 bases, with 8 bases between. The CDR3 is CASSLTSTEAFF. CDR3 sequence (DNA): TGTGCCAGTAGTCTAACTTCCACTGAAGCTTTCTTT.

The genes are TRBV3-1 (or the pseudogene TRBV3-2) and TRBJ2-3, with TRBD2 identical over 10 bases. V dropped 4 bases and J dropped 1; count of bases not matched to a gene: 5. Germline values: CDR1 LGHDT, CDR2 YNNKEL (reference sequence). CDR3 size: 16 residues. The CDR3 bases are TGTGCCAGCAGCCCGGACGGGACTAGCGGCACAGATACGCAGTATTTT. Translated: CASSPDGTSGTDTQYF.

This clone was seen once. The CDR3 here is CASSQVYQDNSPLHF. The CDR3 region has the DNA TGTGCCAGCAGCCAAGTTTATCAAGATAATTCACCCCTCCACTTT. This chain joins TRBV4-2 and TRBJ1-6; D uncertain. Trimming stripped 1 base from V and 5 bases from J, with 9 bases between. The length of the CDR3 is 15 residues. Germline V gene data show CDR1 as LGHNA and CDR2 as YNFKEQ.

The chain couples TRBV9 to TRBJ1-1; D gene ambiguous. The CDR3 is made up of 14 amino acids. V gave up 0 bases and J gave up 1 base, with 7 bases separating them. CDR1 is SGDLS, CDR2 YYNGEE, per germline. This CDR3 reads CASSVGVGNTEAFF. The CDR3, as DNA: TGTGCCAGCAGCGTAGGTGTCGGGAACACTGAAGCTTTCTTT.

CDR3 amino acids: CASSLARGGDTEAFF. The CDR3 region has the DNA TGTGCCAGCAGCTTAGCGAGGGGCGGCGACACTGAAGCTTTCTTT. J is TRBJ1-1 and V is TRBV7-2; perhaps TRBD1 as D (5 bases). This CDR3 spans 15 amino acids. Trimming pared 0 bases from V and 3 bases from J, leaving 11 bases between. The germline V gene has CDR1 SGHTA and CDR2 FQGNSA.

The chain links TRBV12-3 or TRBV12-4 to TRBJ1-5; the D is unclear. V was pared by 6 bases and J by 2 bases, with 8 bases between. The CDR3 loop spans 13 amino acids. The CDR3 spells CASSPDGNQPQHF. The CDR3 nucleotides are TGTGCCAGCAGCCCCGACGGCAATCAGCCCCAGCATTTT.

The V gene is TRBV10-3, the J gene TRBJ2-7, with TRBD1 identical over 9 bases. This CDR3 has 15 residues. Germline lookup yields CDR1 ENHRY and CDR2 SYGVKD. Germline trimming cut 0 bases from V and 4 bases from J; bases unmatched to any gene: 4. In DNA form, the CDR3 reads TGTGCCATCAGTGAGTCTCAACAGGGGGCTTACGAGCAGTACTTC. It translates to CAISESQQGAYEQYF.

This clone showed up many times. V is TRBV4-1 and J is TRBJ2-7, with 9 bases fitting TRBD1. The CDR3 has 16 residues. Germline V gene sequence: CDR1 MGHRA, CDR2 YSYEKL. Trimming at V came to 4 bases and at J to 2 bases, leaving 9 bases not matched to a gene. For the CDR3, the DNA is TGCGCCAGCAGCCCTGGGCCAGGGACAGGGCCCTACGAGCAGTACTTC. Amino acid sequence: CASSPGPGTGPYEQYF.

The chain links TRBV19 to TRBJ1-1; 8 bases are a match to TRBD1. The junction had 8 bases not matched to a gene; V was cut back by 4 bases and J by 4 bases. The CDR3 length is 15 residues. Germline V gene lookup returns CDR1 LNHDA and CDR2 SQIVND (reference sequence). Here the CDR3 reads CASSTMTGVGTEAFF. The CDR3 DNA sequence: TGTGCCAGTAGTACTATGACAGGGGTGGGCACTGAAGCTTTCTTT.

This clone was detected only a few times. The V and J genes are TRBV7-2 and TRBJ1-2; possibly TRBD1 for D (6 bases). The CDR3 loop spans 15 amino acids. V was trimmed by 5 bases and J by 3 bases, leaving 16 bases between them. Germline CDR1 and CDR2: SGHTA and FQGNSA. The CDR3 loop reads CASSPEAGADYGYTF. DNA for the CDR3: TGTGCCAGCAGCCCGGAGGCAGGGGCGGACTATGGCTACACCTTC.